Reported below is one TCR beta chain. The target antigen is unknown. This sample is drawn from a study of post-analysis software for immune sequencing data. Background on the study: There were relapsing-remitting, secondary progressive and progressive-relapsing multiple sclerosis among the disease courses included. The study, taken as a whole, reports: There was significantly lower normalized Chao1 diversity in multiple sclerosis patients than in controls.

Each TCR beta cDNA library carried unique molecular identifiers. TCRdb analysed the PCR reads with MiXCR anew, one entry per CDR3 protein. The sample has hundreds of thousands of distinct CDR3 sequences, around 47% seen once. The TCR originated in a girl between 10 and 17 years old with multiple sclerosis. The sequenced sample consisted of blood.

The CDR3: CAISEGLAGEPYEQYF. DNA for the CDR3: TGTGCCATCAGTGAGGGACTAGCGGGGGAACCCTACGAGCAGTACTTC. The chain couples TRBV10-3 to TRBJ2-7; 13 nucleotides line up with TRBD2. Germline assignment: CDR1 ENHRY and CDR2 SYGVKD. This CDR3 region has 16 residues. The J segment lost 2 bases and the V segment lost 2 bases, leaving 3 bases of the junction unmatched.